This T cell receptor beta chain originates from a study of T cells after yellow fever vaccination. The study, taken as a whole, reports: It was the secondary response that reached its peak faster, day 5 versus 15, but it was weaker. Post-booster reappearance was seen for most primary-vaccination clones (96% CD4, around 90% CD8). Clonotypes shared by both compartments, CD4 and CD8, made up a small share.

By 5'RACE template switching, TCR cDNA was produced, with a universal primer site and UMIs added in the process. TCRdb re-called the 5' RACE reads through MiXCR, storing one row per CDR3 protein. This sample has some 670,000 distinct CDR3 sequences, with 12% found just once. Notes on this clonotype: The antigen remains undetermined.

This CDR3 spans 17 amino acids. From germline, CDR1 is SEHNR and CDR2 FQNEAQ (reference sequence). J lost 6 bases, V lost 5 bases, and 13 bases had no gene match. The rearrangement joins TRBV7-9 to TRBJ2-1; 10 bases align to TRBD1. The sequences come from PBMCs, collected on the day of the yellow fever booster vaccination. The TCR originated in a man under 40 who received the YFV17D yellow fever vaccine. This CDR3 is CASSPGTGDPFGNEQFF. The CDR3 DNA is TGTGCCAGCAGCCCCGGGACAGGGGACCCCTTCGGCAATGAGCAGTTCTTC.